The 24 T cell receptor beta chains in this list originate from one sample, sequenced in a study of beta chain features in type 1 diabetes. The whole isolated RNA underwent reverse transcription, so sequencing captured expressed TCRB transcripts. Profiled with immunoSEQ multiplex PCR; TCRdb holds only in-frame clones, not every one. The sample gives more than 150,000 clones, 7% to 10% of which show up once; over 2% is in the top ten. The sequenced sample consisted of central memory CD4+ T cells from blood. The origin of the receptors is a young woman in good health.

This clone has more than one count but fewer than ten. The J gene is TRBJ2-2, the V gene TRBV25-1, with a possible D match to TRBD1 (6 bases). The CDR3 is 13 amino acids. The germline CDR1 and CDR2 sequences are MGHDK and SYGVNS. V was cut by 5 bases and J by 9 bases, with 13 bases left in between. CDR3 sequence: CASSRDTTRELFF. The CDR3 nucleotides read TGTGCCAGCAGTAGGGACACCACACGGGAGCTGTTTTTT.

V and J are TRBV4-1 and TRBJ2-5; TRBD1 agrees at 9 bases. CDR1 and CDR2 (germline): MGHRA, YSYEKL. The CDR3 has 15 residues. V dropped 0 bases and J dropped 5; count of bases not matched to a gene: 4. The CDR3 sequence is CASSQEGTGLETQYF. The CDR3 DNA is TGCGCCAGCAGCCAAGAGGGGACAGGGCTGGAGACCCAGTACTTC.

There are a few counts of this clone. The rearrangement uses TRBV18 and TRBJ2-7; TRBD1 is a possible D gene (6 bases). This CDR3 has 13 amino acids. V lost 5 bases to trimming and J lost 6 bases, with 14 bases between them. Germline V gene lookup returns CDR1 KGHSH and CDR2 LQKENI. The CDR3 region has the DNA TGTGCCAGCTCATATGGGGGCCTTGTCGAGCAGTACTTC. It specifies CASSYGGLVEQYF.

In its sample, this clone was seen a few times. In nucleotides, the CDR3 is TGTGCCAGCAGCTTAGCGGCTAGCGGGGGAGATGATACGCAGTATTTT. It translates to CASSLAASGGDDTQYF. This chain connects TRBV7-9 to TRBJ2-3; 10 bases align to TRBD2. Germline V lookup: CDR1 SEHNR, CDR2 FQNEAQ (reference sequence). V gave up 0 bases and J gave up 6 bases; unmatched junction bases: 6. CDR3 length: 16 amino acids.

The rearrangement joins TRBV5-1 to TRBJ1-5, with D possibly being TRBD1 (6 bases). Between the trimmed V and J ends, which lost 4 bases and 8 bases, there was a span of 16 bases. Germline V gene sequence: CDR1 SGHRS, CDR2 YFSETQ. CDR3 length: 14 amino acids. This CDR3 is CASSRSGAEEPQHF. In DNA, the CDR3 is TGCGCCAGCAGCAGGTCAGGGGCGGAAGAGCCCCAGCATTTT. The full variable domain, completed using reference TRBV5-1 and TRBJ1-5, is KAGVTQTPRYLIKTRGQQVTLSCSPISGHRSVSWYQQTPGQGLQFLFEYFSETQRNKGNFPGRFSGRQFSNSRSEMNVSTLELGDSALYLCASSRSGAEEPQHFGDGTRLSIL.

This clone was observed a few times. J is TRBJ2-2 and V is TRBV4-2; weak D call: TRBD1 (6 bases). Germline V gene sequence: CDR1 LGHNA, CDR2 YNFKEQ. Between the trimmed V and J ends, which lost 3 bases and 1 base, there was a span of 9 bases. This CDR3 contains 15 residues. The CDR3 DNA reads TGTGCCAGCAGCCACGTACAGGGGAACACCGGGGAGCTGTTTTTT. Protein sequence: CASSHVQGNTGELFF.

The rearrangement uses TRBV4-2 and TRBJ1-3; unclear D gene. The V gene's germline CDR1 is LGHNA and CDR2 YNFKEQ. V lost 1 base to trimming and J lost 0 bases, with 10 bases between them. The CDR3 totals 16 residues. The CDR3 DNA is TGTGCCAGCAGCCAAGCTACGAGGAGCTCTGGAAACACCATATATTTT. This translates into CASSQATRSSGNTIYF.

CDR3 DNA: TGTGCCAGCAGCGCCACCCTGGGACTAGCGACCAGCACAGATACGCAGTATTTT. It yields the protein CASSATLGLATSTDTQYF. The chain links TRBV7-6 to TRBJ2-3, with 10 bases identical to TRBD2. The CDR3 has 18 residues. CDR1 is SGHVS, CDR2 FNYEAQ, per germline. V lost 5 bases and J lost 0; bases outside the gene matches: 11.

This clone was found a few times. This chain uses TRBV29-1 with TRBJ2-7; unclear D gene. The ends were cut back, 4 bases at V and 5 bases at J, with 15 bases in the middle. Per the germline V gene, CDR1 is SQVTM and CDR2 is ANQGSEA. The CDR3 length is 13 residues. The chain's CDR3 is CSVARILEDEQYF. The CDR3 DNA reads TGCAGCGTTGCGAGGATTCTCGAGGACGAGCAGTACTTC.

This clone appeared a few times. The chain joins TRBV7-8 to TRBJ2-5; a weak D match, TRBD1 (6 bases). CDR3 length equals 13 residues. Germline V gene data show CDR1 as SGHVS and CDR2 as FQNEAQ. V was cut by 5 bases and J by 5 bases, with 12 bases left in between. In DNA, the CDR3 is TGTGCCAGCAGCGCGGCAGGGGCGGAGACCCAGTACTTC. Protein product: CASSAAGAETQYF.

J is TRBJ1-2 and V is TRBV5-1; 11 nucleotides line up with TRBD1. The V gene end was trimmed by 4 bases and the J gene end by 4 bases; junction bases not matched to a gene: 9. The CDR3 is 16 amino acids. Germline lookup yields CDR1 SGHRS and CDR2 YFSETQ. CDR3 protein: CASSGTGGNFGYGYTF. In DNA, the CDR3 is TGCGCCAGCAGCGGGACAGGGGGGAACTTCGGCTATGGCTACACCTTC.

The chain couples TRBV27 to TRBJ2-7, with TRBD2 identical over 8 bases. V gave up 11 bases and J gave up 0 bases; unmatched junction bases: 9. Germline values: CDR1 MNHEY, CDR2 SMNVEV (reference sequence). There are 14 residues in the CDR3. DNA of the CDR3: TGTGCCTCATGGCGGGGGGCCGCCTCCTACGAGCAGTACTTC. Translating it yields CASWRGAASYEQYF.

This clone was seen more than once but under ten times. The chain joins TRBV30 to TRBJ2-5, with D maybe TRBD1 (6 bases). V was clipped by 5 bases and J by 5 bases, with 12 bases between them. This CDR3 is 12 amino acids long. Germline V gene data show CDR1 as GTSNPN and CDR2 as SVGIG (reference sequence). The CDR3 is CAWQGLGETQYF. The CDR3 region has the DNA TGTGCCTGGCAGGGGCTCGGTGAGACCCAGTACTTC.

The rearrangement uses TRBV6-5 and TRBJ2-7, with TRBD1 matching 7 bases. Trimming took 0 bases from V and 0 from J; bases not matched to a gene: 5. This CDR3 is built from 16 residues. Per germline, CDR1 MNHEY and CDR2 SVGAGI. The CDR3 here is CASSYSGTVPSYEQYF. Here the CDR3 DNA reads TGTGCCAGCAGTTACTCCGGGACAGTACCCTCCTACGAGCAGTACTTC.

This clone has a handful of counts. DNA of the CDR3: TGTGCCTGGAGGGGGGCGGGGGGAGGCACCATATATTTT. Its protein is CAWRGAGGGTIYF. The V gene is TRBV30, the J gene TRBJ1-3; weak D call: TRBD1 (6 bases). V lost 3 bases to trimming and J lost 9 bases, with 15 bases between them. This CDR3 contains 13 residues. Germline CDR1 is GTSNPN and CDR2 is SVGIG (reference sequence).

The DNA of the CDR3 is TGTGCCAGCAGCTTAGGGACTTCAACAGACAATGAGCAGTTCTTC. This sequence encodes CASSLGTSTDNEQFF. The chain employs TRBV5-4 and TRBJ2-1; D is perhaps TRBD2 (6 bases). The CDR3 contains 15 residues. Germline V gives CDR1 SGHNT, CDR2 YYREEE (reference sequence). Trimming took 2 bases from V and 5 from J, leaving 14 bases between them. The full variable domain, in which reference TRBV5-4 and TRBJ2-1 provide the parts outside the CDR3, is ETGVTQSPTHLIKTRGQQVTLRCSSQSGHNTVSWYQQALGQGPQFIFQYYREEENGRGNFPPRFSGLQFPNYSSELNVNALELDDSALYLCASSLGTSTDNEQFFGPGTRLTVL.

In regard to this clone: Other DNA sequences from this sample encode an identical CDR3 as well. CDR3 residues: CSVGTGVHEQYF. Written as DNA, the CDR3 is TGCAGCGTGGGGACAGGGGTGCACGAGCAGTACTTC. V usage is TRBV29-1 and J usage is TRBJ2-7; 10 positions match TRBD1. Germline assignment: CDR1 SQVTM and CDR2 ANQGSEA. V lost 6 bases and J lost 5; bases outside the gene matches: 4. The CDR3 covers 12 residues.

This chain joins TRBV19 and TRBJ1-4; D is unresolved. Germline CDR1 LNHDA, CDR2 SQIVND (reference sequence). The CDR3 consists of 15 residues. V was clipped by 7 bases and J by 8 bases, with 20 bases between them. The CDR3 region has the DNA TGTGCCAGTACCCCTCGCCAGTCAGTAATGGAAAAACTGTTTTTT. It encodes CASTPRQSVMEKLFF.

The sample holds a few counts of this clone. The chain uses TRBV7-8 and TRBJ2-3; D is uncertain. Trimming pared 5 bases from V and 11 bases from J, leaving 11 bases between. CDR1 is SGHVS, CDR2 FQNEAQ, per germline. The CDR3 length is 11 residues. CDR3 amino acids: CASSPVGEQYF. DNA for the CDR3: TGTGCCAGCAGCCCGGTAGGAGAGCAGTATTTT.

This clone was observed a few times. This chain joins TRBV5-1 and TRBJ2-1; 7 bases align to TRBD2. From germline, CDR1 is SGHRS and CDR2 YFSETQ. J was trimmed by 0 bases and V by 1 base; bases with no gene match: 4. There are 16 residues in the CDR3. CDR3: CASSLSPGGSYNEQFF. For the CDR3, the DNA is TGCGCCAGCAGCTTGAGTCCGGGGGGCTCCTACAATGAGCAGTTCTTC.

This clone has just a few counts. This chain uses TRBV7-8 with TRBJ1-5; perhaps TRBD1 as D (6 bases). CDR3 size: 13 residues. V shed 5 bases and J shed 7 bases, with 12 bases lying between them. Germline-derived CDR1 and CDR2 are SGHVS and FQNEAQ. CDR3 nucleotide sequence: TGTGCCAGCAGCACCAGGGGAGACCAGCCCCAGCATTTT. Translated, it gives CASSTRGDQPQHF.

CDR3 nucleotides: TGTGCCAGCAGCAACGGACAGGGGGCTTCCTACAATGAGCAGTTCTTC. Protein product: CASSNGQGASYNEQFF. This chain links TRBV11-1 with TRBJ2-1, with TRBD1 identical over 11 bases. With V trimmed by 5 bases and J by 1 base, 4 bases remained unmatched. Germline CDR1 and CDR2: SGHAT and FQDESV (reference sequence). The CDR3 has 16 residues.

The gene calls are TRBV7-2 and TRBJ2-3, with 8 bases that match TRBD2. Trimming took 3 bases from V and 6 from J; bases not matched to a gene: 5. From germline, CDR1 is SGHTA and CDR2 FQGNSA. The CDR3 is 14 residues long. CDR3 region: CASSFSLAGDTQYF. The CDR3 DNA reads TGTGCCAGCAGCTTTAGCTTAGCGGGGGATACGCAGTATTTT.

The V and J genes are TRBV6-6 and TRBJ2-1; 7 bases align to TRBD1. Per the germline V gene, CDR1 is MNHNY and CDR2 is SVGAGI (reference sequence). V was pared by 8 bases and J by 4 bases, with 5 bases of the junction left unmatched. This CDR3 has 13 amino acids. The CDR3 spells CASLGQIYNEQFF. CDR3 bases: TGTGCCAGCCTGGGACAGATTTACAATGAGCAGTTCTTC.